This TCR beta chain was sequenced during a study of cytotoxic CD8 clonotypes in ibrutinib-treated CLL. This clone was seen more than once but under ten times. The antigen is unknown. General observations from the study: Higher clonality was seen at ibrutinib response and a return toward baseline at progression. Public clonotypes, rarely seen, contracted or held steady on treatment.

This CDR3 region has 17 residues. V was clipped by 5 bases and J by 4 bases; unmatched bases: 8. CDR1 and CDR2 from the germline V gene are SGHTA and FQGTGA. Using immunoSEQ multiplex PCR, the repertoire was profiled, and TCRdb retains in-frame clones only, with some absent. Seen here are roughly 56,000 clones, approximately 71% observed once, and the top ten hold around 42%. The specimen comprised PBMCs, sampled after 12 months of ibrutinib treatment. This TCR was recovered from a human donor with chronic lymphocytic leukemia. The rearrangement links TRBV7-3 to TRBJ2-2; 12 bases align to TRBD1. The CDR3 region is CASSPWGTGGTTGELFF. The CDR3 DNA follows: TGTGCCAGCAGCCCTTGGGGGACAGGGGGCACCACCGGGGAGCTGTTTTTT.